One and the same sample provided the 21 T cell receptor beta chains below, sequenced in a study of shared clonotypes between healthy human individuals. The assay was immunoSEQ multiplex PCR, and TCRdb's table has in-frame clones only and misses some. The table lists 1.4 million to 1.5 million clones, roughly 95% of them singletons, with approximately 1.2% in the top ten. The sample consisted of naive CD4+ T cells sorted from blood. Specified subset: CD45RA+ positively selected. All receptors come from a man aged 25-45 years in good health.

A single count supports this clone. The gene calls are TRBV28 and TRBJ2-3; 12 positions match TRBD2. CDR1 and CDR2 (germline): MDHEN, SYDVKM. The CDR3 runs to 14 residues. V dropped 8 bases and J dropped 6; count of bases not matched to a gene: 6. CDR3 sequence reads: CASQTSGSPDTQYF. CDR3 nucleotides: TGTGCCAGCCAGACTAGCGGGAGTCCCGATACGCAGTATTTT.

CDR3 nucleotide sequence: TGTGCCAGCGCCGCAGAGTACAACACTGAAGCTTTCTTT. It is translated as CASAAEYNTEAFF. The chain couples TRBV6-5 to TRBJ1-1; D not certain. There are 13 residues in the CDR3. Germline CDR1 MNHEY, CDR2 SVGAGI. With 8 bases removed from V and 2 bases from J, the gap between germline ends came to 12 bases.

The chain carries TRBV7-6 and TRBJ2-2; the D gene could be TRBD1 or TRBD2 (5 bases each). V was trimmed by 1 base and J by 0 bases, leaving 15 bases between them. The CDR3 has 18 amino acids. CDR1 and CDR2 from the germline V gene are SGHVS and FNYEAQ. DNA for the CDR3: TGTGCCAGCAGCTTAGGGAGTGTTGGGACGGCGAACACCGGGGAGCTGTTTTTT. Residues: CASSLGSVGTANTGELFF. Full variable domain (missing parts from reference TRBV7-6 and TRBJ2-2): GAGVSQSPRYKVTKRGQDVALRCDPISGHVSLYWYRQALGQGPEFLTYFNYEAQQDKSGLPNDRFSAERPEGSISTLTIQRTEQRDSAMYRCASSLGSVGTANTGELFFGEGSRLTVL.

The chain recombines TRBV7-9 with TRBJ2-7; 7 bases are a match to TRBD1. In germline, CDR1 is SEHNR, CDR2 FQNEAQ (reference sequence). J lost 4 bases, V lost 6 bases, and 3 bases had no gene match. The CDR3 has 12 amino acids. CDR3 in DNA: TGTGCCAGCAGGCGGACAGGTTACGAGCAGTACTTC. This sequence encodes CASRRTGYEQYF.

The chain couples TRBV6-6 to TRBJ2-3; D ambiguous. V lost 2 bases to trimming and J lost 4 bases, with 13 bases between them. Per germline, CDR1 MNHNY and CDR2 SVGAGI (reference sequence). The CDR3 is made up of 15 amino acids. CDR3 residues: CASSYPDQTADTQYF. DNA for the CDR3: TGTGCCAGCAGTTACCCTGACCAGACCGCAGATACGCAGTATTTT.

This clone has a single count. V is TRBV9 and J is TRBJ1-1; no clear D gene. Germline V gene data show CDR1 as SGDLS and CDR2 as YYNGEE. V lost 4 bases, J lost 4 bases, and 14 bases lay in between. The CDR3 extends over 14 amino acids. The CDR3 loop reads CASSKEPGGTEAFF. CDR3 in DNA: TGTGCCAGCAGCAAAGAACCTGGCGGCACTGAAGCTTTCTTT.

This clone came up once. V usage is TRBV19 and J usage is TRBJ2-7; D remains unclear. V lost 10 bases and J 2 bases, leaving 6 bases between the germline ends. This CDR3 is built from 10 residues. Germline lookup yields CDR1 LNHDA and CDR2 SQIVND (reference sequence). CDR3 sequence reads: CATRPYEQYF. DNA of the CDR3: TGTGCCACTCGCCCCTACGAGCAGTACTTC. Full variable domain (outside the CDR3, taken from reference TRBV19 and TRBJ2-7): DGGITQSPKYLFRKEGQNVTLSCEQNLNHDAMYWYRQDPGQGLRLIYYSQIVNDFQKGDIAEGYSVSREKKESFPLTVTSAQKNPTAFYLCATRPYEQYFGPGTRLTVT.

As concerns this clone: Other nucleotide sequences in the sample specify the same CDR3. This chain connects TRBV9 to TRBJ1-3; no definite D call. Germline lookup yields CDR1 SGDLS and CDR2 YYNGEE. V was shortened by 2 bases and J by 1 base, with 7 bases between the two germline ends. There are 14 residues in the CDR3. The DNA for the CDR3 is TGTGCCAGCAGCGTTGGGGTATCTGGAAACACCATATATTTT. Its protein is CASSVGVSGNTIYF.

This clone was seen a single time. V and J are TRBV7-2 and TRBJ2-5; D not certain. CDR3 length: 14 amino acids. Germline V CDR1 and CDR2: SGHTA, FQGNSA. V lost 5 bases and J 3 bases, leaving 13 bases between the germline ends. The CDR3 region is CASSRRTAEETQYF. The DNA for the CDR3 is TGTGCCAGCAGCCGAAGGACCGCTGAAGAGACCCAGTACTTC.

V gene TRBV15 combines with J gene TRBJ2-4; 12 bases are a match to TRBD2. Germline loops: CDR1 LNHNV, CDR2 YYDKDF (reference sequence). Trimming at V came to 8 bases and at J to 4 bases, leaving 15 bases not matched to a gene. This CDR3 is built from 18 residues. The DNA for the CDR3 is TGTGCCACCGCCCGCTCTAGCGGGAGGGCGGGTCAAAAAAACATTCAGTACTTC. Translated: CATARSSGRAGQKNIQYF.

This chain links TRBV30 with TRBJ2-2; TRBD2 is a possible D gene (5 bases). The germline V and J ends were trimmed by 8 bases and 2 bases, with 15 bases remaining between them. The CDR3 has 14 amino acids. Germline-derived CDR1 and CDR2 are GTSNPN and SVGIG (reference sequence). As DNA, the CDR3 is TGTGCCCAAAAAGGAGGTATAAACACCGGGGAGCTGTTTTTT. Translation: CAQKGGINTGELFF.

The J gene is TRBJ2-5, the V gene TRBV5-4; TRBD1 matches at 10 bases. Trimming cost V 4 bases and J 0 bases; bases outside gene matches: 3. CDR3 length: 15 residues. Looked up from germline, CDR1 is SGHNT and CDR2 is YYREEE (reference sequence). CDR3 sequence reads: CASSPTGGYQETQYF. CDR3 in DNA: TGTGCCAGCAGCCCGACAGGGGGCTACCAAGAGACCCAGTACTTC.

V and J are TRBV5-4 and TRBJ2-6, with TRBD1 identical over 7 bases. J gave up 0 bases and V 4 bases, and 7 bases lay outside the gene matches. Germline-derived CDR1 and CDR2 are SGHNT and YYREEE (reference sequence). The CDR3 has 17 residues. CDR3 nucleotides: TGTGCCAGCAGCCTTAAGACAGGGACCTCTGGGGCCAACGTCCTGACTTTC. Amino acids: CASSLKTGTSGANVLTF.

The chain joins TRBV11-2 to TRBJ1-2; tentatively, D is TRBD1 (6 bases). CDR1 and CDR2 from the germline V gene are SGHAT and FQNNGV. Trimming cost V 1 base and J 2 bases, with 11 bases left between them. The CDR3 is 15 residues long. The DNA of the CDR3 is TGTGCCAGCAGCTTAGTAGGGGGGCAGAACTATGGCTACACCTTC. Encoded protein: CASSLVGGQNYGYTF.

The chain joins TRBV7-8 to TRBJ2-1; weak D call: TRBD2 (5 bases). The V and J ends lost 4 bases and 9 bases respectively, with 10 bases between them. The CDR3 has 12 residues. CDR1 SGHVS and CDR2 FQNEAQ come from the germline V gene. Here the CDR3 DNA reads TGTGCCAGCAGCTCCTCCGGAGGTGAGCAGTTCTTC. Its protein product is CASSSSGGEQFF.

This clone was counted a few times. The chain carries TRBV18 and TRBJ1-5, with D maybe TRBD1 (6 bases). In germline, CDR1 is KGHSH, CDR2 LQKENI. V was shortened by 6 bases and J by 7 bases, with 19 bases between the two germline ends. The CDR3 has 15 amino acids. This chain's CDR3 is CASSPTGTTLQPQHF. Here the CDR3 DNA reads TGTGCCAGCTCTCCCACGGGGACAACTCTCCAGCCCCAGCATTTT. Complete variable domain (other parts from reference TRBV18 and TRBJ1-5): NAGVMQNPRHLVRRRGQEARLRCSPMKGHSHVYWYRQLPEEGLKFMVYLQKENIIDESGMPKERFSAEFPKEGPSILRIQQVVRGDSAAYFCASSPTGTTLQPQHFGDGTRLSIL.

The V gene is TRBV11-2, the J gene TRBJ2-5; 7 bases are shared with TRBD1. CDR1 and CDR2 from the germline V gene are SGHAT and FQNNGV. The CDR3 is 15 residues long. Trimming removed 1 base from V and 4 bases from J; junction bases left unmatched: 6. The chain's CDR3 is CASSLVTGAVETQYF. The CDR3, as DNA: TGTGCCAGCAGCTTAGTCACAGGGGCGGTAGAGACCCAGTACTTC. Based on the CDR3 plus reference TRBV11-2 and TRBJ2-5, the full variable domain is EAGVAQSPRYKIIEKRQSVAFWCNPISGHATLYWYQQILGQGPKLLIQFQNNGVVDDSQLPKDRFSAERLKGVDSTLKIQPAKLEDSAVYLCASSLVTGAVETQYFGPGTRLLVL.

J is TRBJ2-1 and V is TRBV9; tentatively, D is TRBD1 (6 bases). The CDR3 has 15 residues. Trimming took off 0 bases at V and 6 bases at J, with 13 bases between the two ends. Germline CDR1 is SGDLS and CDR2 is YYNGEE. The chain's CDR3 is CASSVVGGPSNEQFF. CDR3 nucleotides: TGTGCCAGCAGCGTAGTTGGGGGCCCTAGCAATGAGCAGTTCTTC.

V usage is TRBV28 and J usage is TRBJ2-7; D gene ambiguous. The CDR3 loop spans 14 amino acids. The V end was cut by 6 bases, the J end by 4 bases, with 16 bases between. Per the germline V gene, CDR1 is MDHEN and CDR2 is SYDVKM. The DNA of the CDR3 is TGTGCCAGCAGACCGTTGGACCCACCGTACGAGCAGTACTTC. Amino acids: CASRPLDPPYEQYF.

On this clone itself: The sample has other DNA sequences that encode this CDR3 too. V is TRBV13 and J is TRBJ1-1, with D possibly TRBD1 on 5 matching bases. Germline V CDR1 and CDR2: PRHDT, FYEKMQ (reference sequence). The CDR3 consists of 13 residues. V was clipped by 5 bases and J by 2 bases, with 9 bases between them. The CDR3 DNA follows: TGTGCCAGCAGCCCGCAGGGTAACACTGAAGCTTTCTTT. Amino acid sequence: CASSPQGNTEAFF.

The V and J genes are TRBV4-2 and TRBJ2-7; 7 nucleotides match TRBD1. Germline V CDR1 and CDR2: LGHNA, YNFKEQ. This CDR3 has 14 amino acids. The J segment lost 5 bases and the V segment lost 3 bases, leaving 7 bases of the junction unmatched. The CDR3 reads CASSHAGGWHEQYF. Here the CDR3 DNA reads TGTGCCAGCAGCCACGCAGGGGGTTGGCACGAGCAGTACTTC.